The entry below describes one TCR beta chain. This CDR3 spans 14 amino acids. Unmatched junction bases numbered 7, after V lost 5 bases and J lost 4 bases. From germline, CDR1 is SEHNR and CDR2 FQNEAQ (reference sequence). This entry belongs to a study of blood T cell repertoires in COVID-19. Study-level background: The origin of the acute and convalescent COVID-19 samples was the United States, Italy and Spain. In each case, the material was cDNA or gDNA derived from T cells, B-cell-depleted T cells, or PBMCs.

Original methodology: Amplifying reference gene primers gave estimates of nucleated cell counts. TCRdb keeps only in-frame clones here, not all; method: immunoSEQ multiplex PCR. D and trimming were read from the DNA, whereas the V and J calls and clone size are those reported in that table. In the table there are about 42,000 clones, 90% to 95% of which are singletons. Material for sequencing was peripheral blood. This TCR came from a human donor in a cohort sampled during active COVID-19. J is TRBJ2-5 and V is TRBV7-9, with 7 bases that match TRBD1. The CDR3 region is CASSPRQGAETQYF. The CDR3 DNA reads TGTGCCAGCAGCCCGAGACAGGGTGCAGAGACCCAGTACTTC.